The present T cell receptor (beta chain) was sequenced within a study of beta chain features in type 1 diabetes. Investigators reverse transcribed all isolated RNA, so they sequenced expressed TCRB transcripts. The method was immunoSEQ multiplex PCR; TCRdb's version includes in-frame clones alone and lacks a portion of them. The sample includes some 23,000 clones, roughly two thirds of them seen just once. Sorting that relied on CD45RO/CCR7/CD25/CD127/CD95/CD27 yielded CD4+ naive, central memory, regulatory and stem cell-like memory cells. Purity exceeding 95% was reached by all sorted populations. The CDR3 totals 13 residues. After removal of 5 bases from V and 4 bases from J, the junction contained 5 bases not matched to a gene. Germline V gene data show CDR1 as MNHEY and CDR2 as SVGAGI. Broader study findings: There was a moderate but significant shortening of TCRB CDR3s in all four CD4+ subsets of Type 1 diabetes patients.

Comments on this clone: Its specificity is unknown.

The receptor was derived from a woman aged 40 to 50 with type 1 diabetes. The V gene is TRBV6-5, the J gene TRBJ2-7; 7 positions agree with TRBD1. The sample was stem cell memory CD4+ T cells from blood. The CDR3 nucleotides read TGTGCCAGCAGTACGGGACAGCTTTACGAGCAGTACTTC. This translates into CASSTGQLYEQYF.